This TCR beta chain originates from a study of blood T cell repertoires in COVID-19. Whole-study context: Both acute and convalescent COVID-19 samples were obtained from the United States, Italy and Spain.

The CDR3 sequence is 14 residues long. Unmatched junction bases numbered 5, after V lost 1 base and J lost 6 bases. Looked up from germline, CDR1 is SGHVS and CDR2 is FQNEAQ. Method: immunoSEQ multiplex PCR; TCRdb's copy keeps in-frame clones and lacks some. The sample lists 100,000 to 150,000 clones; over 75% were seen once. The sequenced sample consisted of peripheral blood. The receptor comes from a man in his forties with active or convalescent COVID-19. The chain carries TRBV7-8 and TRBJ2-7; 8 bases fit TRBD1. The CDR3 loop is CASSLDQGASEQYF. The CDR3 DNA follows: TGTGCCAGCAGCTTAGATCAGGGGGCGTCCGAGCAGTACTTC.